One sample yielded the 21 T cell receptor beta chains listed below, sequenced in a study of T cell repertoires in cytomegalovirus infection. Antigens for these TCRs are unknown. Each CDR3 protein is one row after TCRdb ran MiXCR on the reads. The data show roughly 45,000 distinct CDR3 sequences, 20% to 25% seen once. This specimen was CD8+ T cells from cultured PBMCs, taken from culture after CMV antigen stimulation. The origin of the receptors is a human donor in good health (CMV status not recorded). Some clones in this sample may be carry-over from other donors' samples.

The J gene is TRBJ2-1, the V gene TRBV19; 9 positions agree with TRBD2. With 2 bases clipped from V and 12 bases from J, the junction kept 17 bases outside the gene matches. The germline CDR1 and CDR2 sequences are LNHDA and SQIVND (reference sequence). This CDR3 has 17 amino acids. CDR3 nucleotides: TGTGCCAGTAGTATAAGAGTAACTAGCGGGCTTCACTCAGGGCAGTTCTTC. It specifies CASSIRVTSGLHSGQFF.

Details on this clonotype: Compared with germline, one end of the junction differs, possibly owing to a read error. The J gene is TRBJ1-2, the V gene TRBV6-5, with D tentatively TRBD1 (5 bases). The CDR3 length is 14 residues. Germline V gene data show CDR1 as MNHEY and CDR2 as SVGAGI. The DNA of the CDR3 is TGTGCCCGCAGTCCAGGGTTGCCTAACTATGGCTACACCTTC. Translating it yields CARSPGLPNYGYTF.

In its sample, this clonotype was seen a few times. V is TRBV7-9 and J is TRBJ2-2, with D perhaps given as TRBD1 or TRBD2 (5 bases each). V was shortened by 1 base and J by 5 bases, with 11 bases between the two germline ends. The germline V gene has CDR1 SEHNR and CDR2 FQNEAQ (reference sequence). The CDR3 loop spans 15 amino acids. Here the CDR3 DNA reads TGTGCCAGCAGCTTAGAGGGACCTTGGACCGGGGAGCTGTTTTTT. Translating gives CASSLEGPWTGELFF.

In this sample, this clonotype turned up a few times. The chain employs TRBV7-8 and TRBJ2-7; TRBD2 agrees at 8 bases. The V gene's germline CDR1 is SGHVS and CDR2 FQNEAQ. The length of the CDR3 is 19 residues. V shed 4 bases and J 3 bases; nucleotides not matched to a gene: 20. CDR3 residues: CASSSRDKGSGDLIYEQYF. CDR3 sequence (DNA): TGTGCCAGCAGCTCCAGAGATAAAGGTAGCGGGGACTTGATCTACGAGCAGTACTTC.

The chain couples TRBV6-1 to TRBJ2-2, with D hard to call. Germline CDR1 is MNHNS and CDR2 is SASEGT. V gave up 2 bases and J gave up 1 base, with 17 bases separating them. CDR3 length: 18 residues. Written as DNA, the CDR3 is TGTGCCAGCAGTGAATCTATCGTCCTGGGAAAGAACACCGGGGAGCTGTTTTTT. Protein sequence: CASSESIVLGKNTGELFF.

Only a few counts were recorded for this clonotype. The chain joins TRBV7-9 to TRBJ1-2, with 9 bases fitting TRBD1. This CDR3 has 16 amino acids. From germline, CDR1 is SEHNR and CDR2 FQNEAQ (reference sequence). Germline trimming cut 5 bases from V and 0 bases from J; bases unmatched to any gene: 7. CDR3 residues: CASSKDRGLTNYGYTF. DNA of the CDR3: TGTGCCAGCAGCAAGGACAGGGGCCTAACTAACTATGGCTACACCTTC.

This clonotype was counted a few times. At one end, the junction sequence differs from germline, possibly due to a read error. The chain links TRBV12-3 or TRBV12-4 to TRBJ2-3; 7 nucleotides agree with TRBD1. This CDR3 comprises 15 residues. The CDR3 loop reads CASRLGQVNTDTQYF. The CDR3 bases are TGTGCCAGCAGGTTAGGACAGGTTAACACAGATACGCAGTATTTT.

The gene calls are TRBV7-9 and TRBJ1-1; D is unresolved. Trimming pared 5 bases from V and 6 bases from J, leaving 10 bases between. Germline V CDR1 and CDR2: SEHNR, FQNEAQ (reference sequence). The length of the CDR3 is 12 residues. The CDR3 region has the DNA TGTGCCAGCAGCGCAGGCACACCTGAAGCTTTCTTT. Its translation: CASSAGTPEAFF.

This clonotype was picked up a small number of times. The genes are TRBV6-6 and TRBJ1-1; unclear D gene. V lost 0 bases and J lost 7, with 6 bases in between. Per germline, CDR1 MNHNY and CDR2 SVGAGI (reference sequence). This CDR3 has 12 amino acids. CDR3 amino acids: CASSYSGSEAFF. Written as DNA, the CDR3 is TGTGCCAGCAGTTACTCTGGGAGTGAAGCTTTCTTT.

The CDR3 loop reads CASSLRRGGGQPQHF. As DNA, the CDR3 is TGTGCCAGCAGTTTGAGGAGGGGAGGTGGGCAGCCCCAGCATTTT. The rearrangement joins TRBV28 to TRBJ1-5, with TRBD1 as a possible D gene (5 bases). The V and J ends lost 3 bases and 7 bases respectively, with 16 bases between them. This CDR3 has 15 residues. CDR1 MDHEN and CDR2 SYDVKM come from the germline V gene.

The sample holds a few counts of this clonotype. This sequence joins TRBV28 and TRBJ2-7; no firm D call. The CDR3 consists of 15 residues. Germline V gene sequence: CDR1 MDHEN, CDR2 SYDVKM. V was clipped by 1 base and J by 2 bases, with 12 bases between them. The CDR3 nucleotides are TGTGCCAGCAGTTTATCGTGGACGTTTACCTACGAGCAGTACTTC. Translation gives CASSLSWTFTYEQYF.

This clonotype appeared many times. The V call is TRBV4-1, the J call TRBJ1-2; 9 nucleotides line up with TRBD1. There are 16 residues in the CDR3. V lost 5 bases and J lost 1; bases outside the gene matches: 8. The germline CDR1 and CDR2 sequences are MGHRA and YSYEKL. CDR3 nucleotides: TGCGCCAGCAGCGACAAACAGGGGGCACGTAACTATGGCTACACCTTC. Translated: CASSDKQGARNYGYTF.

V gene TRBV7-2 combines with J gene TRBJ2-3; no firm D call. CDR3 length: 14 amino acids. CDR1 is SGHTA, CDR2 FQGNSA, per germline. V lost 3 bases, J lost 2 bases, and 9 bases lay in between. CDR3 DNA sequence: TGTGCCAGCAGCTTGATTCCCTACACAGATACGCAGTATTTT. It is translated as CASSLIPYTDTQYF.

This clonotype has just a few counts. The chain employs TRBV6-2 or TRBV6-3 and TRBJ2-7; unclear D gene. The V end lost 1 base, the J end lost 4 bases, and 2 bases lay between the germline ends. This CDR3 is 11 amino acids long. The germline V gene has CDR1 MNHEY and CDR2 SVGEGT. This CDR3 reads CASSYLYEQYF. CDR3 nucleotide sequence: TGTGCCAGCAGTTACTTATACGAGCAGTACTTC.

There are many counts of this clonotype. The genes are TRBV7-9 and TRBJ2-7; TRBD1 agrees at 7 bases. With 5 bases clipped from V and 2 bases from J, the junction kept 6 bases outside the gene matches. The germline CDR1 and CDR2 sequences are SEHNR and FQNEAQ (reference sequence). The CDR3 length is 14 residues. The CDR3 region has the DNA TGTGCCAGCAGCCACCCGGGACAGCCCTACGAGCAGTACTTC. Its translation: CASSHPGQPYEQYF.

This clonotype was found a few times. The genes are TRBV7-9 and TRBJ2-2; no clear D. This CDR3 is 12 amino acids long. Germline CDR1 and CDR2: SEHNR and FQNEAQ (reference sequence). V was cut by 4 bases and J by 7 bases, with 7 bases left in between. The CDR3 DNA reads TGTGCCAGCAGCTACTTGGGCGGGGAGCTGTTTTTT. This sequence encodes CASSYLGGELFF.

The chain combines TRBV7-8 with TRBJ1-5, with D perhaps matching TRBD1 (5 bases). V was clipped by 6 bases and J by 4 bases, with 13 bases between them. Germline V lookup: CDR1 SGHVS, CDR2 FQNEAQ. The CDR3 is made up of 14 amino acids. The CDR3 sequence: CASSYGRGNQPQHF. The CDR3 bases are TGTGCCAGCAGTTACGGACGGGGGAATCAGCCCCAGCATTTT.

The gene calls are TRBV7-6 and TRBJ1-4, with D unresolved. Per germline, CDR1 SGHVS and CDR2 FNYEAQ. CDR3 length: 15 residues. The V and J ends lost 1 base and 4 bases respectively, with 10 bases between them. CDR3 DNA sequence: TGTGCCAGCAGCTTAGTCGGTTCGGGTAATGAAAAACTGTTTTTT. Translated, it gives CASSLVGSGNEKLFF.

The J gene is TRBJ2-3, the V gene TRBV7-6; 7 positions agree with TRBD2. Germline CDR1 and CDR2: SGHVS and FNYEAQ. The CDR3 runs 16 residues. Trimming removed 5 bases from V and 2 bases from J; junction bases left unmatched: 10. CDR3 sequence: CASSARLAETTDTQYF. The CDR3 coding sequence is TGTGCCAGCAGCGCCCGTCTAGCGGAGACCACAGATACGCAGTATTTT.

The chain links TRBV6-2 or TRBV6-3 to TRBJ2-2, with 9 positions matching TRBD2. Losses at the gene ends were 3 bases for V and 4 bases for J; bases not matched to a gene: 9. CDR3 length: 17 residues. Germline V gene data show CDR1 as MNHEY and CDR2 as SVGEGT. CDR3 nucleotides: TGTGCCAGCAGTTATGGCCTTTTAGCGGGAGCCACCGGGGAGCTGTTTTTT. This encodes CASSYGLLAGATGELFF.

This clonotype has only a few counts. The chain uses TRBV9 and TRBJ2-1; D remains unclear. This CDR3 contains 14 residues. V dropped 4 bases and J dropped 6 bases, with 14 bases sitting between them. Germline assignment: CDR1 SGDLS and CDR2 YYNGEE. CDR3 nucleotides: TGTGCCAGCAGCCCCTCGATTGGTGCCAATGAGCAGTTCTTC. This gives the protein CASSPSIGANEQFF.